A single T cell receptor (beta chain) is shown here with its context. Antigen specificity is unknown. This record belongs to a study of OX40 agonist ivuxolimab in advanced cancers. Points from the study as a whole: The authors did not determine the antigen specificity of the expanded peripheral T cells. The average count of expanded clones was higher among CD8+ T cells than among CD4+.

V lost 1 base, J lost 2 bases, and 9 bases lay in between. CDR1 is SGHRS, CDR2 YFSETQ, per germline. The CDR3 is 14 residues long. Only in-frame clones appear in the TCRdb table, and some are missing; sequencing was by immunoSEQ multiplex PCR. Of 65,000 to 80,000 clones listed, about nine tenths are singletons. The genes are TRBV5-1 and TRBJ2-5; a possible D gene is TRBD2 (7 bases). The sample consisted of CD4+ or CD8+ T cells sorted from blood, taken in a trial of the OX40 agonist ivuxolimab. This clonotype originated in an adult with an advanced solid tumor such as melanoma, head and neck, liver or kidney cancer. CDR3 DNA: TGCGCCAGCAGCTTGAGCGGGACACAAGAGACCCAGTACTTC. This sequence encodes CASSLSGTQETQYF.